These 30 T cell receptor beta chains came from one sample sequenced in a study of T cell changes during pregnancy in multiple sclerosis (dated by TCRdb to the late 2010s). Library creation used the immunoSEQ multiplex PCR assay. TCRdb mirrors the immuneACCESS table, restricted to in-frame sequences. Some clones are absent from its copies; in checked studies, under half trace to an unresolved V gene, and the reason for the others is unknown. The sample table holds around 30,000 clones, of which 90% were seen once. Together, the top ten hold 3.5% to 4.5% of the sample. The sample in question was CD8+ T cells from peripheral blood mononuclear cells, obtained in the second trimester of pregnancy. The receptors shown here come from a female donor with multiple sclerosis, enrolled in a pregnancy study.

The chain has TRBV6-1 and TRBJ1-1; TRBD1 matches 8 bases. The V segment lost 3 bases and the J segment 4 bases; nucleotides outside the gene matches: 7. The CDR3 contains 15 residues. The germline gives CDR1 MNHNS, CDR2 SASEGT. As DNA, the CDR3 is TGTGCCAGCAGTGACCCTTCAGGGGGCATCACTGAAGCTTTCTTT. It specifies CASSDPSGGITEAFF.

This sequence joins TRBV4-2 and TRBJ2-5; 8 nucleotides agree with TRBD2. This CDR3 is 17 amino acids long. Germline V gene data show CDR1 as LGHNA and CDR2 as YNFKEQ. The V and J ends lost 1 base and 5 bases, in that order; junction bases with no gene match: 12. Here the CDR3 DNA reads TGTGCCAGCAGCCAAGGGGAACAAGCGGGAGTAGGGGAGACCCAGTACTTC. It encodes CASSQGEQAGVGETQYF.

The V call is TRBV2, the J call TRBJ2-7, with D possibly being TRBD2 (6 bases). Germline V lookup: CDR1 SNHLY, CDR2 FYNNEI. The CDR3 totals 13 residues. V lost 6 bases and J lost 0, with 9 bases in between. The CDR3 is CASRPGLSYEQYF. Here the CDR3 DNA reads TGTGCCAGCAGGCCGGGACTCTCCTACGAGCAGTACTTC.

The rearrangement joins TRBV25-1 to TRBJ1-1, with D unresolved. Trimming removed 2 bases at V and 5 bases at J, with 9 bases between. Germline V CDR1 and CDR2: MGHDK, SYGVNS. The CDR3 consists of 13 residues. In DNA, the CDR3 is TGTGCCAGCAGTGAAGCAGGCCAAACTGAAGCTTTCTTT. It encodes CASSEAGQTEAFF.

The genes are TRBV19 and TRBJ1-2, with unresolved D. This CDR3 is 12 amino acids long. Germline V gene lookup returns CDR1 LNHDA and CDR2 SQIVND (reference sequence). The germline V and J ends were trimmed by 6 bases and 8 bases, with 13 bases remaining between them. In DNA form, the CDR3 reads TGTGCCAGTAGCCCTTGGGCTAACGGCTACACCTTC. Encoded protein: CASSPWANGYTF.

This chain joins TRBV6-8 and TRBJ2-2; TRBD2 agrees at 13 bases. Germline assignment: CDR1 MNHGY and CDR2 SAAAGT. The CDR3 consists of 18 residues. J lost 3 bases, V lost 2 bases, and 6 bases had no gene match. The CDR3 loop reads CASSYGPGLAGYTGELFF. In DNA, the CDR3 is TGTGCCAGCAGTTACGGGCCGGGACTAGCGGGATACACCGGGGAGCTGTTTTTT.

The CDR3 DNA reads as TGTGCCAGCTCACTCTACCGGACAGGGGGCAATGGCTACACCTTC. Translation: CASSLYRTGGNGYTF. V is TRBV27 and J is TRBJ1-2, with TRBD1 identical over 11 bases. There are 15 residues in the CDR3. Germline V lookup: CDR1 MNHEY, CDR2 SMNVEV (reference sequence). The junction had 11 bases not matched to a gene; V was cut back by 8 bases and J by 6 bases.

As DNA, the CDR3 is TGTGCCATCAGTGCCAGTCAAGAGACCCAGTACTTC. Protein sequence: CAISASQETQYF. The chain joins TRBV10-3 to TRBJ2-5; no definite D call. Germline V lookup: CDR1 ENHRY, CDR2 SYGVKD. Deletions cut 4 bases from V and 2 bases from J, with 5 bases between. The CDR3 is made up of 12 amino acids.

The rearrangement links TRBV27 to TRBJ1-4, with 12 bases fitting TRBD1. The CDR3 consists of 20 residues. The trim removed 1 base at V and 6 bases at J, leaving 15 bases unmatched. CDR1 is MNHEY and CDR2 is SMNVEV in the germline V gene (reference sequence). The CDR3 is CASSLYQVGTGGIVDEKLFF. The CDR3 region has the DNA TGTGCCAGCAGTTTATACCAGGTTGGGACAGGGGGCATTGTAGATGAAAAACTGTTTTTT. The full variable domain, completed using reference TRBV27 and TRBJ1-4, is EAQVTQNPRYLITVTGKKLTVTCSQNMNHEYMSWYRQDPGLGLRQIYYSMNVEVTDKGDVPEGYKVSRKEKRNFPLILESPSPNQTSLYFCASSLYQVGTGGIVDEKLFFGSGTQLSVL.

V usage is TRBV30 and J usage is TRBJ2-3; 7 bases align to TRBD2. Per germline, CDR1 GTSNPN and CDR2 SVGIG (reference sequence). The CDR3 covers 14 residues. V was pared by 2 bases and J by 3 bases, with 5 bases of the junction left unmatched. In DNA form, the CDR3 reads TGTGCCTGGAGTTCCGGACTAGGTACAGATACGCAGTATTTT. It specifies CAWSSGLGTDTQYF.

CDR3 in amino acids: CASSDPRGNRINQPQHF. CDR3 bases: TGTGCCAGCAGTGACCCCAGGGGAAATCGCATCAATCAGCCCCAGCATTTT. J is TRBJ1-5 and V is TRBV2, with D possibly matching TRBD1 (6 bases). Looked up from germline, CDR1 is SNHLY and CDR2 is FYNNEI. V dropped 3 bases and J dropped 3 bases, with 18 bases sitting between them. This CDR3 contains 17 residues.

A single count supports this clone. The rearrangement joins TRBV2 to TRBJ2-2, with 7 bases identical to TRBD2. The germline CDR1 and CDR2 sequences are SNHLY and FYNNEI. This CDR3 region has 14 residues. The ends lost 1 base at V and 6 bases at J; junction bases unmatched: 2. CDR3 in amino acids: CASSEDGGAGELFF. The CDR3 DNA sequence: TGTGCCAGCAGTGAAGATGGGGGGGCCGGGGAGCTGTTTTTT.

The DNA of the CDR3 is TGTGCCATCAGTAGAAGAACAGGGTGGGGCACTGAAGCTTTCTTT. This codes for CAISRRTGWGTEAFF. This chain connects TRBV10-3 to TRBJ1-1; D may be TRBD1 (6 bases). Germline V gene lookup returns CDR1 ENHRY and CDR2 SYGVKD. This CDR3 has 15 residues. Trimming pared 5 bases from V and 4 bases from J, leaving 17 bases between.

The CDR3: CASSEGRGLLGSGNTIYF. The CDR3 DNA reads TGTGCCAGCAGTGAAGGCAGGGGGCTATTGGGTTCTGGAAACACCATATATTTT. This chain links TRBV2 with TRBJ1-3, with 8 bases fitting TRBD1. This CDR3 has 18 residues. Germline CDR1 and CDR2: SNHLY and FYNNEI. The J segment lost 1 base and the V segment lost 1 base, leaving 9 bases of the junction unmatched.

The chain combines TRBV28 with TRBJ1-6; D perhaps matches TRBD1 (5 bases). Per the germline V gene, CDR1 is MDHEN and CDR2 is SYDVKM. CDR3 length: 16 amino acids. V lost 3 bases and J 3 bases, leaving 12 bases between the germline ends. The CDR3 DNA sequence: TGTGCCAGCAGTTTTACGGGCGACAGCTATAATTCACCCCTCCACTTT. Amino acids: CASSFTGDSYNSPLHF.

The chain has TRBV14 and TRBJ2-3; 7 bases agree with TRBD2. Germline values: CDR1 SGHDN, CDR2 FVKESK. The CDR3 has 17 residues. The V and J ends lost 0 bases and 3 bases, in that order; junction bases with no gene match: 9. CDR3 sequence reads: CASSQDFLSGMTDTQYF. CDR3 DNA sequence: TGTGCCAGCAGCCAAGATTTCTTAAGCGGGATGACAGATACGCAGTATTTT.

The V call is TRBV5-1, the J call TRBJ2-5; 9 bases match TRBD2. The CDR3 consists of 16 residues. Germline loops: CDR1 SGHRS, CDR2 YFSETQ. V trimming: 0 bases; J trimming: 4 bases; junction bases outside the gene matches: 7. In DNA, the CDR3 is TGCGCCAGCAGCTTGGGCGCGGGAGGGCCGGTAGAGACCCAGTACTTC. The encoded protein is CASSLGAGGPVETQYF. The whole variable domain, filled in from reference TRBV5-1 and TRBJ2-5, reads KAGVTQTPRYLIKTRGQQVTLSCSPISGHRSVSWYQQTPGQGLQFLFEYFSETQRNKGNFPGRFSGRQFSNSRSEMNVSTLELGDSALYLCASSLGAGGPVETQYFGPGTRLLVL.

This clone came up once. The chain has TRBV27 and TRBJ2-3; TRBD2 aligns across 9 bases. V was pared by 3 bases and J by 2 bases, with 9 bases of the junction left unmatched. CDR1 is MNHEY, CDR2 SMNVEV, per germline (reference sequence). The length of the CDR3 is 17 residues. CDR3 protein: CASSFFWASGNTDTQYF. The DNA for the CDR3 is TGTGCCAGCAGTTTTTTTTGGGCTAGCGGGAACACAGATACGCAGTATTTT.

This chain joins TRBV4-1 and TRBJ2-1, with D perhaps TRBD2 (6 bases). The CDR3 is 13 residues long. The V gene's germline CDR1 is MGHRA and CDR2 YSYEKL. V was pared by 0 bases and J by 7 bases, with 7 bases between. This CDR3 reads CASSQDRENEQFF. CDR3 coding DNA: TGCGCCAGCAGCCAAGACCGGGAGAATGAGCAGTTCTTC.

The V and J genes are TRBV9 and TRBJ2-7; maybe TRBD2 (6 bases). The V end lost 3 bases, the J end lost 2 bases, and 15 bases lay between the germline ends. Germline CDR1 is SGDLS and CDR2 is YYNGEE. This CDR3 is 15 amino acids long. CDR3 bases: TGTGCCAGCAGCGGGGGTGGCGGGGCTGCCTACGAGCAGTACTTC. It codes for CASSGGGGAAYEQYF.

CDR3 protein: CASSTRRSSYNEQFF. The DNA of the CDR3 is TGTGCCAGCAGCACTAGGAGAAGCTCCTACAATGAGCAGTTCTTC. V and J are TRBV13 and TRBJ2-1, with D possibly matching TRBD2 (5 bases). The CDR3 loop spans 15 amino acids. V was shortened by 5 bases and J by 0 bases, with 11 bases between the two germline ends. Germline CDR1 PRHDT, CDR2 FYEKMQ (reference sequence).

The chain carries TRBV7-2 and TRBJ2-2, with TRBD2 identical over 8 bases. The CDR3 covers 16 residues. The V segment lost 3 bases and the J segment 0 bases; nucleotides outside the gene matches: 3. The germline V gene has CDR1 SGHTA and CDR2 FQGNSA. The CDR3 sequence is CASSLSGLANTGELFF. The CDR3 DNA follows: TGTGCCAGCAGCTTGTCGGGACTAGCGAACACCGGGGAGCTGTTTTTT.

The J gene is TRBJ2-1, the V gene TRBV7-2; 11 nucleotides line up with TRBD1. V dropped 5 bases and J dropped 6; count of bases not matched to a gene: 9. Germline V gene lookup returns CDR1 SGHTA and CDR2 FQGNSA. The CDR3 spans 16 residues. CDR3 protein: CASSQNLGTGGNEQFF. The DNA of the CDR3 is TGTGCCAGCAGCCAGAACCTCGGGACAGGGGGCAATGAGCAGTTCTTC.

The chain combines TRBV7-6 with TRBJ2-1, with TRBD2 as a possible D gene (6 bases). The CDR3 length is 18 residues. Germline V gives CDR1 SGHVS, CDR2 FNYEAQ. Trimming took off 4 bases at V and 8 bases at J, with 27 bases between the two ends. The CDR3 DNA reads as TGTGCCAGCAGCTCACGCGTAGCGGCTCTACCCCCCGGCGATGAGCAGTTCTTC. It translates to CASSSRVAALPPGDEQFF.

J is TRBJ2-7 and V is TRBV28; D is undetermined. Germline V lookup: CDR1 MDHEN, CDR2 SYDVKM. Deletions cut 5 bases from V and 2 bases from J, with 7 bases between. This CDR3 is built from 12 residues. DNA of the CDR3: TGTGCCAGCAGTCCTCGTGCCTACGAGCAGTACTTC. This gives the protein CASSPRAYEQYF. The whole variable domain, filled in from reference TRBV28 and TRBJ2-7, reads DVKVTQSSRYLVKRTGEKVFLECVQDMDHENMFWYRQDPGLGLRLIYFSYDVKMKEKGDIPEGYSVSREKKERFSLILESASTNQTSMYLCASSPRAYEQYFGPGTRLTVT.

The chain couples TRBV5-1 to TRBJ1-5, with 7 bases that match TRBD1. The junction had 10 bases not matched to a gene; V was cut back by 7 bases and J by 0 bases. The CDR3 length is 16 residues. Germline V CDR1 and CDR2: SGHRS, YFSETQ. The CDR3 sequence: CASWSGTDLSNQPQHF. In DNA form, the CDR3 reads TGCGCCAGCTGGTCAGGGACAGACCTTAGCAATCAGCCCCAGCATTTT.

This chain connects TRBV5-1 to TRBJ2-2; 10 nucleotides match TRBD2. CDR1 is SGHRS and CDR2 is YFSETQ in the germline V gene. Trimming removed 4 bases from V and 4 bases from J; junction bases left unmatched: 4. The CDR3 consists of 15 residues. CDR3 residues: CASSGGLALTGELFF. CDR3 nucleotides: TGCGCCAGCAGCGGGGGACTAGCGCTCACCGGGGAGCTGTTTTTT.

Turning to this clone: The junction departs from germline at one end; a sequencing error may be responsible. The chain has TRBV9 and TRBJ2-7, with TRBD1 identical over 9 bases. This CDR3 has 15 amino acids. Germline-derived CDR1 and CDR2 are SGDLS and YYNGEE. The CDR3 DNA follows: TGTGCCGGCAGCGTAATGGGACAGGGTCCCTACGAGCAGTACTTC. Protein sequence: CAGSVMGQGPYEQYF. Complete variable domain (other parts from reference TRBV9 and TRBJ2-7): DSGVTQTPKHLITATGQRVTLRCSPRSGDLSVYWYQQSLDQGLQFLIQYYNGEERAKGNILERFSAQQFPDLHSELNLSSLELGDSALYFCAGSVMGQGPYEQYFGPGTRLTVT.

In nucleotides, the CDR3 is TGCGCCAGCAGCTTGACTAGCGGGGCAGCCTACGAGCAGTACTTC. It encodes CASSLTSGAAYEQYF. The chain combines TRBV5-1 with TRBJ2-7; TRBD2 matches at 10 bases. The J segment lost 2 bases and the V segment lost 1 base, leaving 3 bases of the junction unmatched. This CDR3 comprises 15 residues. From germline, CDR1 is SGHRS and CDR2 YFSETQ. The variable domain in full, completed from reference TRBV5-1 and TRBJ2-7, reads KAGVTQTPRYLIKTRGQQVTLSCSPISGHRSVSWYQQTPGQGLQFLFEYFSETQRNKGNFPGRFSGRQFSNSRSEMNVSTLELGDSALYLCASSLTSGAAYEQYFGPGTRLTVT.

This sequence joins TRBV7-9 and TRBJ1-1; 9 nucleotides match TRBD1. This CDR3 spans 17 amino acids. Germline V gives CDR1 SEHNR, CDR2 FQNEAQ (reference sequence). V shed 6 bases and J 1 base; nucleotides not matched to a gene: 12. The CDR3 spells CASRNSRGTGKNTEAFF. In DNA, the CDR3 is TGTGCCAGCAGGAACTCGCGGGGGACAGGGAAGAACACTGAAGCTTTCTTT. The full variable domain, its missing parts supplied by reference TRBV7-9 and TRBJ1-1, is DTGVSQNPRHKITKRGQNVTFRCDPISEHNRLYWYRQTLGQGPEFLTYFQNEAQLEKSRLLSDRFSAERPKGSFSTLEIQRTEQGDSAMYLCASRNSRGTGKNTEAFFGQGTRLTVV.